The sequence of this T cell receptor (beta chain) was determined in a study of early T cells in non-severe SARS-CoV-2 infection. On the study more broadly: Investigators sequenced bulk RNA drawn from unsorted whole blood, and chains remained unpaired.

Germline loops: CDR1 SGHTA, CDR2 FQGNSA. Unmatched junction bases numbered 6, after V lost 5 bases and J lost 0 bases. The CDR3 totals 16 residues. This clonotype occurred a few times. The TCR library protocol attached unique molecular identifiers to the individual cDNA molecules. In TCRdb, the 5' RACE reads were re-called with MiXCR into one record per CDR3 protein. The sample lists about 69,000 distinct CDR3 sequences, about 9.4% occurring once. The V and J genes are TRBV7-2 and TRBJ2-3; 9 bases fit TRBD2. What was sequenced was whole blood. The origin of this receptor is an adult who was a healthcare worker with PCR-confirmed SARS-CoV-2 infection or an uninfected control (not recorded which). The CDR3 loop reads CASSTHSGSSTDTQYF. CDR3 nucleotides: TGTGCCAGCAGCACCCATAGCGGGAGCAGCACAGATACGCAGTATTTT.